This passage covers 27 T cell receptor beta chains from one sample sequenced in a study of cytomegalovirus exposure and HLA in healthy donors. Both 60 Vbeta primers and 13 Jbeta primers went into the PCR. Sequencing was performed with immunoSEQ multiplex PCR; in TCRdb, only in-frame clones are kept and a portion is missing. Of under 150,000 clones in the sample, more than 80% were seen once. Sequenced: PBMCs. These receptors were taken from a woman between 35 and 50 years old in good health and CMV-seropositive.

The V and J genes are TRBV19 and TRBJ2-2, with 15 bases lining up with TRBD2. The CDR3 runs 18 residues. Germline loops: CDR1 LNHDA, CDR2 SQIVND (reference sequence). The ends lost 7 bases at V and 5 bases at J; junction bases unmatched: 11. Here the CDR3 DNA reads TGTGCCAGTATCCAATCGGGACTAGCGGGAGGAAGGACCGGGGAGCTGTTTTTT. Its protein is CASIQSGLAGGRTGELFF.

This chain connects TRBV6-5 to TRBJ2-2; 9 nucleotides align to TRBD1. The junction had 7 bases not matched to a gene; V was cut back by 6 bases and J by 5 bases. CDR3 length: 15 residues. Germline V lookup: CDR1 MNHEY, CDR2 SVGAGI. Here the CDR3 DNA reads TGTGCCAGCAGCCAGGACAGGGGAAAGACCGGGGAGCTGTTTTTT. It is translated as CASSQDRGKTGELFF.

About this clone: The junction does not match germline at one end; this may be a read error. The sample holds other DNA sequences that translate to the same CDR3. V and J are TRBV27 and TRBJ2-7, with 8 positions matching TRBD1. Germline values: CDR1 MNHEY, CDR2 SMNVEV (reference sequence). The CDR3 has 15 residues. The CDR3 bases are TGTGCCAGCAGGCGCGGACAGGGTAGAAGCTACGAGCAGTACTTT. Residues: CASRRGQGRSYEQYF.

V is TRBV30 and J is TRBJ1-2; D is unclear. V was trimmed by 0 bases and J by 8 bases, leaving 19 bases between them. CDR3 length: 15 amino acids. From germline, CDR1 is GTSNPN and CDR2 SVGIG (reference sequence). CDR3 bases: TGTGCCTGGAGTGTACTAGACCCCCACTATGTAGGCTACACCTTC. Translated, it gives CAWSVLDPHYVGYTF.

This clone came up a few times. The chain is built from TRBV28 and TRBJ2-7, with 7 bases lining up with TRBD1. The germline gives CDR1 MDHEN, CDR2 SYDVKM. The length of the CDR3 is 14 residues. V shed 7 bases and J 5 bases; nucleotides not matched to a gene: 11. CDR3 sequence reads: CASTFARGINEQYF. CDR3 nucleotides: TGTGCCAGCACCTTCGCCAGGGGGATCAACGAGCAGTACTTC.

The rearrangement joins TRBV29-1 to TRBJ1-1; TRBD1 is a possible D gene (5 bases). Germline CDR1 and CDR2: SQVTM and ANQGSEA. This CDR3 contains 13 residues. V shed 5 bases and J shed 0 bases, with 10 bases lying between them. DNA of the CDR3: TGCAGCGTTAGCCAGGGCATGAACACTGAAGCTTTCTTT. Protein sequence: CSVSQGMNTEAFF.

The V gene is TRBV9, the J gene TRBJ2-3; 10 positions match TRBD2. The CDR3 loop spans 16 amino acids. Trimming removed 4 bases from V and 2 bases from J; junction bases left unmatched: 7. Germline-derived CDR1 and CDR2 are SGDLS and YYNGEE. CDR3 bases: TGTGCCAGCAGCCCACAGCGGGGGGGTATCACAGATACGCAGTATTTT. Amino acids: CASSPQRGGITDTQYF.

This clone has more than one count but fewer than ten. The chain couples TRBV5-1 to TRBJ1-3, with D hard to call. V was shortened by 0 bases and J by 0 bases, with 4 bases between the two germline ends. The CDR3 extends over 14 amino acids. The germline V gene encodes CDR1 SGHRS and CDR2 YFSETQ. The CDR3 reads CASSLDYSGNTIYF. The CDR3 region has the DNA TGCGCCAGCAGCTTGGATTACTCTGGAAACACCATATATTTT. Using reference TRBV5-1 and TRBJ1-3 for the parts outside the CDR3, the full variable domain is KAGVTQTPRYLIKTRGQQVTLSCSPISGHRSVSWYQQTPGQGLQFLFEYFSETQRNKGNFPGRFSGRQFSNSRSEMNVSTLELGDSALYLCASSLDYSGNTIYFGEGSWLTVV.

The V and J genes are TRBV30 and TRBJ1-1; weak D call: TRBD1 (6 bases). Trimming pared 0 bases from V and 11 bases from J, leaving 10 bases between. Germline-derived CDR1 and CDR2 are GTSNPN and SVGIG (reference sequence). The CDR3 has 11 amino acids. CDR3 nucleotides: TGTGCCTGGAGTGTTTTGAGGGGGGCTTTCTTT. Translation: CAWSVLRGAFF.

The CDR3 sequence is CASSSPSGGVYNEQFF. CDR3 in DNA: TGTGCCAGCAGTTCCCCTAGTGGCGGGGTTTACAATGAGCAGTTCTTC. The rearrangement joins TRBV27 to TRBJ2-1; possibly TRBD2 for D (6 bases). This CDR3 is built from 16 residues. The V end was cut by 4 bases, the J end by 4 bases, with 17 bases between. The germline V gene encodes CDR1 MNHEY and CDR2 SMNVEV (reference sequence).

The chain joins TRBV11-2 to TRBJ2-2, with 13 bases lining up with TRBD2. The germline CDR1 and CDR2 sequences are SGHAT and FQNNGV. V gave up 7 bases and J gave up 6 bases; unmatched junction bases: 14. The CDR3 sequence is 18 residues long. In DNA, the CDR3 is TGTGCCAGCAACCTTTTACTAGCGGGGGGGCCGTTACCCGGGGAGCTGTTTTTT. Its protein is CASNLLLAGGPLPGELFF.

The chain uses TRBV29-1 and TRBJ2-3, with 9 bases lining up with TRBD1. Germline lookup yields CDR1 SQVTM and CDR2 ANQGSEA. The CDR3 spans 13 residues. Trimming at V came to 4 bases and at J to 7 bases, leaving 6 bases not matched to a gene. The CDR3: CSVGGTGSNTQYF. Written as DNA, the CDR3 is TGCAGCGTTGGAGGGACAGGGTCCAATACGCAGTATTTT.

The chain couples TRBV7-2 to TRBJ1-2, with 8 bases identical to TRBD1. The CDR3 has 14 amino acids. After removal of 1 base from V and 2 bases from J, the junction contained 0 bases not matched to a gene. The V gene's germline CDR1 is SGHTA and CDR2 FQGNSA. For the CDR3, the DNA is TGTGCCAGCAGCTTAGGGGACAGGAACTATGGCTACACCTTC. This translates into CASSLGDRNYGYTF.

The genes are TRBV29-1 and TRBJ1-1; D uncertain. V was pared by 7 bases and J by 8 bases, with 5 bases between. This CDR3 region has 8 residues. Germline lookup yields CDR1 SQVTM and CDR2 ANQGSEA. This CDR3 is CSEREAFF. The CDR3 coding sequence is TGCAGCGAGAGAGAAGCTTTCTTT.

V and J are TRBV27 and TRBJ2-5; TRBD2 agrees at 9 bases. The germline V gene encodes CDR1 MNHEY and CDR2 SMNVEV (reference sequence). There are 13 residues in the CDR3. The junction had 6 bases not matched to a gene; V was cut back by 9 bases and J by 4 bases. The CDR3 loop is CASGLARRETQYF. CDR3 bases: TGTGCCAGTGGACTAGCGCGACGAGAGACCCAGTACTTC.

With regard to this clone: The sample contains more than one DNA sequence encoding this CDR3. The rearrangement uses TRBV7-9 and TRBJ1-3, with TRBD1 as a possible D gene (5 bases). The V end lost 5 bases, the J end lost 4 bases, and 12 bases lay between the germline ends. This CDR3 is 14 amino acids long. Germline CDR1 and CDR2: SEHNR and FQNEAQ (reference sequence). The CDR3 sequence: CASSPGSGGNTIYF. The CDR3 nucleotides are TGTGCCAGCAGCCCAGGGTCCGGGGGAAACACCATATATTTT.

The chain uses TRBV6-5 and TRBJ2-1; 13 nucleotides agree with TRBD2. Trimming took 6 bases from V and 6 from J; bases not matched to a gene: 5. Looked up from germline, CDR1 is MNHEY and CDR2 is SVGAGI. The length of the CDR3 is 15 residues. The CDR3 bases are TGTGCCAGCAGCATACTAGCGGGGGGGCTCAATGAGCAGTTCTTC. Its translation is CASSILAGGLNEQFF.

J is TRBJ2-2 and V is TRBV5-1; D possibly corresponds to TRBD1 (5 bases). Germline V gene data show CDR1 as SGHRS and CDR2 as YFSETQ. The length of the CDR3 is 15 residues. Trimming removed 0 bases from V and 6 bases from J, with 12 bases in between. The chain's CDR3 is CASSLGPSRAGELFF. Here the CDR3 DNA reads TGCGCCAGCAGCTTGGGGCCCAGCAGGGCCGGGGAGCTGTTTTTT. The full variable domain, its missing parts supplied by reference TRBV5-1 and TRBJ2-2, is KAGVTQTPRYLIKTRGQQVTLSCSPISGHRSVSWYQQTPGQGLQFLFEYFSETQRNKGNFPGRFSGRQFSNSRSEMNVSTLELGDSALYLCASSLGPSRAGELFFGEGSRLTVL.

Only one count was recorded for this clone. The J gene is TRBJ2-5, the V gene TRBV29-1; D not resolved. Germline values: CDR1 SQVTM, CDR2 ANQGSEA. The CDR3 runs 10 residues. Trimming removed 4 bases at V and 7 bases at J, with 7 bases between. In DNA, the CDR3 is TGCAGCGTTGCTAGTGGGACCCAGTACTTC. Its translation is CSVASGTQYF.

In its sample, this clone was seen once. The J gene is TRBJ1-4, the V gene TRBV27, with D possibly TRBD1 on 5 matching bases. Germline CDR1 MNHEY, CDR2 SMNVEV (reference sequence). The CDR3 is 15 residues long. V was trimmed by 2 bases and J by 7 bases, leaving 14 bases between them. CDR3: CASSLRPRRGEKLFF. CDR3 bases: TGTGCCAGCAGTTTACGACCCCGAAGGGGTGAAAAACTGTTTTTT.

The chain has TRBV7-3 and TRBJ2-5, with a possible D match to TRBD1 (5 bases). The CDR3 extends over 14 amino acids. V lost 5 bases and J lost 4, with 14 bases in between. The germline CDR1 and CDR2 sequences are SGHTA and FQGTGA. CDR3 DNA: TGTGCCAGCAGCCACCCACAGGTTGGAGAGACCCAGTACTTC. Translated: CASSHPQVGETQYF. Full variable domain (missing parts from reference TRBV7-3 and TRBJ2-5): GAGVSQTPSNKVTEKGKYVELRCDPISGHTALYWYRQSLGQGPEFLIYFQGTGAADDSGLPNDRFFAVRPEGSVSTLKIQRTERGDSAVYLCASSHPQVGETQYFGPGTRLLVL.

V and J are TRBV6-6 and TRBJ1-1; D gene ambiguous. Trimming stripped 6 bases from V and 6 bases from J, with 17 bases between. In germline, CDR1 is MNHNY, CDR2 SVGAGI (reference sequence). This CDR3 comprises 14 residues. In DNA form, the CDR3 reads TGTGCCAGCAGGCCTGATGCGGGTTCGGCTGAAGCTTTCTTT. Protein product: CASRPDAGSAEAFF.

This clone was detected once. This chain uses TRBV4-2 with TRBJ2-1; D gene unclear. Between the trimmed V and J ends, which lost 0 bases and 0 bases, there was a span of 6 bases. Germline CDR1 and CDR2: LGHNA and YNFKEQ. This CDR3 is built from 15 residues. The DNA for the CDR3 is TGTGCCAGCAGCCAAGAGTTGAGCTCCTACAATGAGCAGTTCTTC. It specifies CASSQELSSYNEQFF.

The J gene is TRBJ1-2, the V gene TRBV6-1; 7 nucleotides line up with TRBD1. The CDR3 has 12 amino acids. V shed 8 bases, J shed 3 bases, and the junction held 3 bases outside the gene matches. Germline V gene data show CDR1 as MNHNS and CDR2 as SASEGT. The chain's CDR3 is CASWDSHYGYTF. Here the CDR3 DNA reads TGTGCCAGCTGGGACAGCCACTATGGCTACACCTTC.

The rearrangement joins TRBV10-2 to TRBJ1-2; TRBD1 matches at 10 bases. This CDR3 is built from 15 residues. CDR1 WSHSY and CDR2 SAAADI come from the germline V gene. Germline trimming cut 6 bases from V and 3 bases from J; bases unmatched to any gene: 7. The CDR3 DNA follows: TGCGCCAGCAGCGAAGGACAGGGGGTATACTATGGCTACACCTTC. Translated: CASSEGQGVYYGYTF.

The V gene is TRBV14, the J gene TRBJ2-7, with 9 bases that match TRBD1. V shed 3 bases and J 0 bases; nucleotides not matched to a gene: 6. Germline assignment: CDR1 SGHDN and CDR2 FVKESK. This CDR3 comprises 16 residues. DNA for the CDR3: TGTGCCAGCAGCCAGCCGGGACAGGGAAGCTCCTACGAGCAGTACTTC. It yields the protein CASSQPGQGSSYEQYF.

This clone has just a few counts. The chain is built from TRBV7-9 and TRBJ2-7; a possible D gene is TRBD2 (5 bases). V was shortened by 6 bases and J by 5 bases, with 14 bases between the two germline ends. This CDR3 contains 13 residues. CDR1 and CDR2 from the germline V gene are SEHNR and FQNEAQ (reference sequence). CDR3 bases: TGTGCCAGCAGTGACAACCGGGGTAACGAGCAGTACTTC. Translation: CASSDNRGNEQYF. The full variable domain, completed using reference TRBV7-9 and TRBJ2-7, is DTGVSQNPRHKITKRGQNVTFRCDPISEHNRLYWYRQTLGQGPEFLTYFQNEAQLEKSRLLSDRFSAERPKGSFSTLEIQRTEQGDSAMYLCASSDNRGNEQYFGPGTRLTVT.